This T cell receptor beta chain was identified in a study of T cell changes during pregnancy in multiple sclerosis. The method was immunoSEQ multiplex PCR; TCRdb's version includes in-frame clones alone and lacks a portion of them. The sample contains roughly 120,000 clones, roughly nine tenths of which appear only once. The V gene end was trimmed by 1 base and the J gene end by 6 bases; junction bases not matched to a gene: 4. Per the germline V gene, CDR1 is SGHTA and CDR2 is FQGNSA. The CDR3 runs to 15 residues. The origin of this receptor is a female donor with multiple sclerosis, enrolled in a pregnancy study. Material: peripheral blood, obtained in the third trimester of pregnancy. This chain links TRBV7-2 with TRBJ1-2, with 11 bases aligning to TRBD1. The chain's CDR3 is CASSLEGQGADGYTF. The CDR3 region has the DNA TGTGCCAGCAGCTTAGAAGGACAGGGGGCGGATGGCTACACCTTC. Based on the CDR3 plus reference TRBV7-2 and TRBJ1-2, the full variable domain is GAGVSQSPSNKVTEKGKDVELRCDPISGHTALYWYRQSLGQGLEFLIYFQGNSAPDKSGLPSDRFSAERTGGSVSTLTIQRTQQEDSAVYLCASSLEGQGADGYTFGSGTRLTVV.